This TCR beta chain was captured in a study of T cells in Graves' hyperthyroidism and ophthalmopathy (dated by TCRdb to about 2019). Background for the entire study: Peripheral blood was collected at initial diagnosis, before any treatment. The paper describes TCR Vbeta CDR3 sequencing of 120 to 150 peripheral blood samples, made up of some 40 ophthalmopathy patients, roughly 80 hyperthyroidism patients and 17 progressor patients. The study also compared thyroid tissue and blood T-cell repertoires from roughly 6 Graves' hyperthyroidism patients. Following sampling, methimazole starting at 30 mg daily was given to hyperthyroidism patients, and high-dose intravenous methylprednisolone was given to ophthalmopathy patients. A discovery cohort of 95 to 100 patients, fewer than 50 with Graves' ophthalmopathy and approximately 60 with stable Graves' hyperthyroidism, was used to find distinguishing TCR V-J signatures. Prospective prediction of ophthalmopathy was tested in an independent validation cohort of 18 to 20 hyperthyroidism patients and 15 to 17 patients who later progressed to ophthalmopathy. For training and testing, the roughly 93 patients in the discovery cohort were randomly divided in a 7:3 ratio. General findings and caveats noted by the study authors: Sample size was not statistically predetermined, and investigators were not blinded to group allocation. A model built on a 13 V-J signature distinguished ophthalmopathy from stable hyperthyroidism, reaching roughly 88% sensitivity and about 81% specificity in cross-validation and 80%/75% in testing. In validation, the model predicted progression to ophthalmopathy with approximately 70% sensitivity and around 72% specificity, a median of 6.5 months before onset. Most expanded thyroid clonotypes (frequency above 0.001) were also detected in blood, a finding suggesting that blood repertoires may reflect thyroid immune responses.

This clonotype was picked up many times. It has no known antigen specificity. Base qualities are missing; no much larger clone stands one base away. Amplification of TCR beta CDR3 regions was carried out from RNA transcripts. The first round of RT-PCR for the TCR CDR3 was performed with the HTBI primer set and the Qiagen OneStep RT-PCR kit. Libraries were constructed in a second round of multiplex PCR, after which size selection and purification were performed. Libraries were sequenced paired-end with 100 bp reads on an Illumina HiSeq2000. The published analysis was carried out like this. Raw data were processed with SOAPnuke, discarding reads with adapters, uncalled bases, mean Phred below 15, or no exact constant-primer or identifier match. COPE v1.2.5 was used to merge high-quality paired reads, and clonotypes were defined as unique nucleotide sequences. Clonotypes were aligned to IMGT TRBV, TRBD and TRBJ reference segments using MiTCR v1.1. The analysis was restricted to V-J combinations with a frequency above 0.0001, which together covered around 99% of the repertoires. A TCS score was defined as the ratio between F50 (clonal expansion) and ExV (chaos), using BLOSUM62-based TCRdist between CDR3 peptides within each V-J. Welch's t-statistics and random forest reduced around 550 V-J features to roughly 13, which were used in a naive Bayes classifier (R e1071). Starting from the raw public reads, TCRdb applied fastp trimming at Q25, assembled clones with MiXCR and retained in-frame beta chains. One record per CDR3 amino acid sequence lists the most common genes and DNA. TCRdb assigned the V and J calls; the authors' analysis was not used. This sample has hundreds of thousands of distinct CDR3 sequences in its table, and more than 12% of those were observed once. The top ten clones comprise 9.5% to 15% of the sample.

From the germline V gene (reference sequence), CDR1 is LNHNV and CDR2 is YYDKDF. The cysteine opens and the phenylalanine closes a CDR3 of 15 amino acids. Only the CDR3 DNA stays, 45 bases, in frame from base 1. V and J are trimmed by 1 base and 3 bases, and the gene matches miss 5 bases of the junction. Ophthalmopathy patients had moderately to severely active disease, Clinical Activity Score of at least 3, NOSPECS grade of at least 4, and duration under 3 months. The study excluded patients with uncontrolled infections, other autoimmune diseases, pregnancy or lactation. Clinical symptoms, serum thyroxine and TRAb, thyroid ultrasound, and orbital computed tomography formed the basis for the diagnoses. PBMCs were isolated from about 10 ml of fresh peripheral blood by Ficoll-Paque density gradient centrifugation. Trizol reagent was used to extract total RNA, and RNA quality was then checked on an Agilent 2100 Bioanalyzer.

The chain was built from TRBV15 and TRBJ2-7; the central 8 bases match TRBD2. The TCR originated in a woman between 45 and 60 years old with Graves' ophthalmopathy. Sequencing input: blood. In nucleotide form, the sequence is TGTGCCACCAGCAGAGGAGCGGGAGCAGGCTACGAGCAGTACTTC. This encodes CATSRGAGAGYEQYF.